The 28 T cell receptor beta chains listed next were all sequenced from one sample in a study of PD-L1 blockade in urothelial cancer. The assay was immunoSEQ multiplex PCR, and TCRdb's table has in-frame clones only and misses some. Among 15,000 to 20,000 clones listed, roughly 90% were seen once. Specimen: PBMCs, collected around atezolizumab (anti-PD-L1) treatment. These receptors came from a man aged 45 to 65 with urothelial cancer.

The V call is TRBV7-9, the J call TRBJ1-6; no clear D gene. From germline, CDR1 is SEHNR and CDR2 FQNEAQ (reference sequence). Trimming cost V 0 bases and J 5 bases, with 8 bases left between them. CDR3 size: 15 residues. The CDR3 sequence is CASSLASSHNSPLHF. The CDR3 nucleotides read TGTGCCAGCAGCTTAGCGTCTTCCCATAATTCACCCCTCCACTTT.

The gene calls are TRBV11-3 and TRBJ2-2; 7 positions agree with TRBD2. CDR3 length: 15 amino acids. Germline V gene sequence: CDR1 SGHNT, CDR2 YENEEA. The V segment lost 4 bases and the J segment 3 bases; nucleotides outside the gene matches: 5. CDR3 nucleotides: TGTGCCAGCAGCTCCAGCGGGGTGGACACCGGGGAGCTGTTTTTT. Its translation: CASSSSGVDTGELFF.

DNA of the CDR3: TGTGCCAGCTCACCAGGGACTTCCACCGGGGAGCTGTTTTTT. The encoded protein is CASSPGTSTGELFF. The V call is TRBV18, the J call TRBJ2-2; the D gene is possibly TRBD2 (6 bases). This CDR3 contains 14 residues. The V gene lost 2 bases and the J gene lost 4 bases, with 8 bases spanning the gap. CDR1 is KGHSH, CDR2 LQKENI, per germline.

This chain connects TRBV19 to TRBJ2-3; 8 bases are shared with TRBD2. Germline V CDR1 and CDR2: LNHDA, SQIVND (reference sequence). The CDR3 has 16 residues. Losses at the gene ends were 5 bases for V and 7 bases for J; bases not matched to a gene: 14. Written as DNA, the CDR3 is TGTGCCAGTAGTGTGGATGGGGGACTAGGGGTTTATACGCAGTATTTT. This codes for CASSVDGGLGVYTQYF.

This clone was recorded a few times. The genes are TRBV7-8 and TRBJ1-1; D possibly corresponds to TRBD1 (6 bases). Germline V gene data show CDR1 as SGHVS and CDR2 as FQNEAQ. The CDR3 length is 11 residues. Trimming shortened V by 5 bases and J by 7 bases, and 8 bases separated the two germline ends. DNA of the CDR3: TGTGCCAGCAGCCTGACAGGTGAAGCTTTCTTT. Translated: CASSLTGEAFF.

CDR3 sequence: CASSSRQVYNEQFF. DNA for the CDR3: TGTGCCAGCAGTTCTCGACAGGTTTACAATGAGCAGTTCTTC. The chain uses TRBV7-2 and TRBJ2-1, with D maybe TRBD1 (6 bases). Trimming left V 6 bases short and J 4 bases short, with 13 bases between. CDR1 is SGHTA, CDR2 FQGNSA, per germline. The CDR3 runs 14 residues.

The chain has TRBV5-4 and TRBJ2-7; 14 nucleotides match TRBD2. This CDR3 has 15 amino acids. The junction had 6 bases not matched to a gene; V was cut back by 4 bases and J by 6 bases. Germline-derived CDR1 and CDR2 are SGHNT and YYREEE (reference sequence). The CDR3 DNA is TGTGCCAGCAGCGCAGGACTAGCGGGAGGAGGCGAGCAGTACTTC. Its protein is CASSAGLAGGGEQYF.

This clone occurred a few times. The rearrangement links TRBV5-1 to TRBJ1-2; D is ambiguous. CDR3 length equals 12 residues. V shed 4 bases and J shed 4 bases, with 8 bases lying between them. Germline V lookup: CDR1 SGHRS, CDR2 YFSETQ. Written as DNA, the CDR3 is TGCGCCAGCAGCCGGGATCTCTATGGCTACACCTTC. It yields the protein CASSRDLYGYTF.

The rearrangement links TRBV7-3 to TRBJ2-3; 10 positions agree with TRBD1. Per the germline V gene, CDR1 is SGHTA and CDR2 is FQGTGA. The CDR3 contains 16 residues. V was pared by 2 bases and J by 1 base, with 3 bases of the junction left unmatched. Here the CDR3 reads CASSLGTGAGTDTQYF. CDR3 coding DNA: TGTGCCAGCAGCTTAGGGACAGGGGCCGGCACAGATACGCAGTATTTT.

The V gene is TRBV18, the J gene TRBJ1-3; 9 bases line up with TRBD1. This CDR3 has 14 residues. Germline V gene data show CDR1 as KGHSH and CDR2 as LQKENI. V dropped 4 bases and J dropped 7; count of bases not matched to a gene: 5. CDR3 amino acids: CASSQPDRGNTIYF. In DNA, the CDR3 is TGTGCCAGCTCACAACCCGACAGGGGGAACACCATATATTTT.

The chain has TRBV27 and TRBJ2-5, with D maybe TRBD2 (6 bases). The CDR3 spans 17 residues. From germline, CDR1 is MNHEY and CDR2 SMNVEV (reference sequence). V was pared by 4 bases and J by 3 bases, with 21 bases between. In DNA form, the CDR3 reads TGTGCCAGCAGTTCACCTCTACTGACACGGAGGGAAGAGACCCAGTACTTC. It translates to CASSSPLLTRREETQYF.

CDR3 loop: CASRVVGRMNTEAFF. Written as DNA, the CDR3 is TGTGCCAGTAGAGTTGTCGGTCGCATGAACACTGAAGCTTTCTTT. This chain joins TRBV19 and TRBJ1-1; no reliable D call. Trimming stripped 6 bases from V and 0 bases from J, with 14 bases between. The CDR3 has 15 residues. Germline loops: CDR1 LNHDA, CDR2 SQIVND (reference sequence).

This clone has only a few counts. The rearrangement joins TRBV19 to TRBJ1-5; TRBD1 matches 8 bases. The CDR3 covers 15 residues. Trimming cost V 7 bases and J 2 bases; bases outside gene matches: 7. Germline CDR1 reads LNHDA; CDR2 reads SQIVND (reference sequence). The CDR3 DNA reads TGTGCCAGTATACAGGGGGGTTTGGGCAATCAGCCCCAGCATTTT. This translates into CASIQGGLGNQPQHF.

The V gene is TRBV23-1, the J gene TRBJ1-1, with 7 nucleotides matching TRBD1. TRBV23-1 falls under the ORF class, with uncertain function. The CDR3 contains 18 residues. Germline trimming cut 1 base from V and 0 bases from J; bases unmatched to any gene: 11. The CDR3 bases are TGCGCCAGCAGTCAATGTCCCCCAGGGGGACGTATGAACACTGAAGCTTTCTTT. Translation: CASSQCPPGGRMNTEAFF.

This chain links TRBV6-6 with TRBJ1-1; possible D gene TRBD1, 6 bases. The V and J ends lost 6 bases and 0 bases respectively, with 8 bases between them. The CDR3 is made up of 13 amino acids. CDR1 and CDR2 from the germline V gene are MNHNY and SVGAGI (reference sequence). The CDR3 region has the DNA TGTGCCAGCAGCCAGGGGATGAACACTGAAGCTTTCTTT. Its protein product is CASSQGMNTEAFF.

The rearrangement joins TRBV6-1 to TRBJ2-7; 11 positions match TRBD1. CDR1 is MNHNS, CDR2 SASEGT, per germline. This CDR3 has 14 amino acids. The junction had 5 bases not matched to a gene; V was cut back by 6 bases and J by 4 bases. The CDR3 reads CASSSGTGGYEQYF. The CDR3 bases are TGTGCCAGCAGCTCCGGGACAGGGGGGTACGAGCAGTACTTC.

The genes are TRBV25-1 and TRBJ2-5; 7 bases map to TRBD2. Germline V lookup: CDR1 MGHDK, CDR2 SYGVNS. V shed 2 bases, J shed 7 bases, and the junction held 10 bases outside the gene matches. The CDR3 totals 15 residues. CDR3 DNA sequence: TGTGCCAGCAGTGAAGGGTCACAGCGGGGTGGGACCCAGTACTTC. It translates to CASSEGSQRGGTQYF.

The sample holds a few counts of this clone. Other DNA sequences in this sample translate to the same CDR3. J is TRBJ2-2 and V is TRBV2; no reliable D call. V gave up 6 bases and J gave up 0 bases, with 8 bases separating them. The length of the CDR3 is 14 residues. Germline-derived CDR1 and CDR2 are SNHLY and FYNNEI. This CDR3 reads CASRATPNTGELFF. DNA of the CDR3: TGTGCCAGCAGGGCGACTCCGAACACCGGGGAGCTGTTTTTT. The complete variable domain, with remaining parts taken from reference TRBV2 and TRBJ2-2, reads EPEVTQTPSHQVTQMGQEVILRCVPISNHLYFYWYRQILGQKVEFLVSFYNNEISEKSEIFDDQFSVERPDGSNFTLKIRSTKLEDSAMYFCASRATPNTGELFFGEGSRLTVL.

The rearrangement links TRBV6-6 to TRBJ2-7; 8 bases match TRBD1. The junction had 0 bases not matched to a gene; V was cut back by 2 bases and J by 3 bases. The length of the CDR3 is 13 residues. The germline V gene encodes CDR1 MNHNY and CDR2 SVGAGI (reference sequence). CDR3 in amino acids: CASSYGTGYEQYF. The CDR3, as DNA: TGTGCCAGCAGTTACGGGACAGGCTACGAGCAGTACTTC.

The J gene is TRBJ2-2, the V gene TRBV6-5; D may be TRBD1 (6 bases). The CDR3 covers 14 residues. V shed 4 bases and J shed 7 bases, with 13 bases lying between them. Germline V gene data show CDR1 as MNHEY and CDR2 as SVGAGI. CDR3 in DNA: TGTGCCAGCAGTTTGACCCAAGGGGGCGGGGAGCTGTTTTTT. Protein: CASSLTQGGGELFF.

This rearrangement joins TRBV10-2 to TRBJ2-5; D gene uncertain. The V end was cut by 2 bases, the J end by 2 bases, with 6 bases between. CDR3 length equals 13 residues. Germline V lookup: CDR1 WSHSY, CDR2 SAAADI. In DNA form, the CDR3 reads TGCGCCAGCAGTGAGCTAAGACAAGAGACCCAGTACTTC. This sequence encodes CASSELRQETQYF.

There are a few counts of this clone. The rearrangement uses TRBV11-2 and TRBJ2-3; D possibly corresponds to TRBD1 (5 bases). The CDR3 loop spans 12 amino acids. Trimming cost V 5 bases and J 5 bases, with 8 bases left between them. The germline V gene encodes CDR1 SGHAT and CDR2 FQNNGV. In nucleotides, the CDR3 is TGTGCCAGCAGCCCTAGGGGAGATACGCAGTATTTT. This gives the protein CASSPRGDTQYF.

This chain connects TRBV19 to TRBJ2-1, with 12 bases fitting TRBD2. Germline CDR1 and CDR2: LNHDA and SQIVND (reference sequence). The CDR3 extends over 15 amino acids. Losses at the gene ends were 9 bases for V and 3 bases for J; bases not matched to a gene: 6. The chain's CDR3 is CASSRLAGDYNEQFF. CDR3 in DNA: TGTGCCAGCAGCCGACTAGCGGGGGACTACAATGAGCAGTTCTTC.

This clone has a single count. The CDR3 bases are TGTGCCATCACCGGGACTCTCGGTAGCGAGCAGTACTTC. It codes for CAITGTLGSEQYF. The gene calls are TRBV10-3 and TRBJ2-7, with D perhaps TRBD2 (6 bases). V was trimmed by 7 bases and J by 6 bases, leaving 16 bases between them. This CDR3 comprises 13 residues. Germline V gene sequence: CDR1 ENHRY, CDR2 SYGVKD.

V and J are TRBV28 and TRBJ2-3; 8 positions match TRBD1. V trimming: 4 bases; J trimming: 3 bases; junction bases outside the gene matches: 3. There are 14 residues in the CDR3. Germline CDR1 is MDHEN and CDR2 is SYDVKM. CDR3 nucleotide sequence: TGTGCCAGCAGTTCAGGACAGGGAACAGATACGCAGTATTTT. Translated, it gives CASSSGQGTDTQYF.

The rearrangement links TRBV5-1 to TRBJ2-3, with 13 nucleotides matching TRBD2. The CDR3 has 19 residues. The J segment lost 4 bases and the V segment lost 3 bases, leaving 14 bases of the junction unmatched. Germline CDR1 and CDR2: SGHRS and YFSETQ. The CDR3 here is CASSCPLTSGRAGADTQYF. CDR3 in DNA: TGCGCCAGCAGCTGCCCGTTAACTAGCGGGAGGGCGGGCGCAGATACGCAGTATTTT.

This chain connects TRBV30 to TRBJ1-6; TRBD1 is a possible D gene (5 bases). The CDR3 consists of 16 residues. V lost 2 bases and J 5 bases, leaving 16 bases between the germline ends. CDR1 GTSNPN and CDR2 SVGIG come from the germline V gene (reference sequence). Here the CDR3 reads CAWSTTGGGNNSPLHF. In nucleotides, the CDR3 is TGTGCCTGGAGTACGACCGGGGGGGGTAATAATTCACCCCTCCACTTT.

The V gene is TRBV5-1, the J gene TRBJ2-5, with 12 positions matching TRBD2. Trimming removed 4 bases from V and 4 bases from J; junction bases left unmatched: 2. The CDR3 sequence is 14 residues long. Germline V gene data show CDR1 as SGHRS and CDR2 as YFSETQ. CDR3 loop: CASSLAGGRETQYF. The CDR3 DNA reads TGCGCCAGCAGCCTAGCGGGGGGGCGAGAGACCCAGTACTTC.